This section outlines one T cell receptor beta chain sequence together with its context. V lost 2 bases, J lost 3 bases, and 19 bases lay in between. The CDR3 runs 16 residues. The germline CDR1 and CDR2 sequences are SQVTM and ANQGSEA. Libraries were prepared by immunoSEQ multiplex PCR; TCRdb keeps only in-frame clonotypes and omits some of them. The sample lists some 17,000 clones, 84% occurring once. This sample was taken from a study of T cell changes during pregnancy in multiple sclerosis. The TCR was taken from a female donor in good health, enrolled as a control in a pregnancy study. The V call is TRBV29-1, the J call TRBJ1-1; D remains ambiguous. The sequencing used CD8+ T cells from peripheral blood mononuclear cells, collected in the third trimester of pregnancy. Here the CDR3 reads CSVEPGGSLEDTEAFF. DNA for the CDR3: TGCAGCGTTGAACCCGGAGGGTCCTTAGAGGACACTGAAGCTTTCTTT.